These 24 T cell receptor beta chains were sequenced from one sample in a study of blood T cell repertoires in COVID-19. Produced via immunoSEQ multiplex PCR; TCRdb's table is partial and in-frame only. The sample includes about 100,000 clones, roughly 84% of them seen just once. Sequenced material: peripheral blood. The origin of the receptors is a human donor in a cohort sampled during active COVID-19.

V is TRBV13 and J is TRBJ2-5; possibly TRBD2 for D (5 bases). This CDR3 spans 13 amino acids. CDR1 and CDR2 from the germline V gene are PRHDT and FYEKMQ (reference sequence). V was pared by 3 bases and J by 4 bases, with 9 bases between. The CDR3 DNA follows: TGTGCCAGCAGCTTGAGGGTAGGAGAGACCCAGTACTTC. As protein: CASSLRVGETQYF.

The rearrangement links TRBV7-6 to TRBJ2-5; tentatively, D is TRBD1 (6 bases). Germline V lookup: CDR1 SGHVS, CDR2 FNYEAQ. The V gene lost 2 bases and the J gene lost 2 bases, with 9 bases spanning the gap. The CDR3 extends over 14 amino acids. Here the CDR3 reads CASSLTGPQETQYF. CDR3 nucleotides: TGTGCCAGCAGCTTAACAGGGCCTCAAGAGACCCAGTACTTC.

In its sample, this clone was seen once. The chain joins TRBV10-3 to TRBJ2-7; 9 nucleotides align to TRBD2. Germline V gene sequence: CDR1 ENHRY, CDR2 SYGVKD. The ends lost 11 bases at V and 4 bases at J; junction bases unmatched: 6. The CDR3 runs to 12 residues. CDR3 bases: TGTGCCGCGGGGGGGCGGGAGTACGAGCAGTACTTC. This encodes CAAGGREYEQYF.

This chain links TRBV28 with TRBJ1-6, with 12 bases fitting TRBD1. Per germline, CDR1 MDHEN and CDR2 SYDVKM. The CDR3 is 14 amino acids. V lost 6 bases, J lost 8 bases, and 2 bases stayed unmatched. CDR3 protein: CASRGTGGDSPLHF. DNA for the CDR3: TGTGCCAGCAGAGGGACAGGGGGCGATTCACCCCTCCACTTT.

The V gene is TRBV3-1 (or the pseudogene TRBV3-2), the J gene TRBJ2-7; D gene uncertain. The CDR3 contains 14 residues. Germline CDR1 is LGHDT and CDR2 is YNNKEL (reference sequence). The germline V and J ends were trimmed by 4 bases and 6 bases, with 16 bases remaining between them. The CDR3 region has the DNA TGTGCCAGCAGCCCCCCTTTCCCCCAGGTCGAGCAGTACTTC. Protein: CASSPPFPQVEQYF.

The V gene is TRBV29-1, the J gene TRBJ2-5; possible D gene TRBD1, 6 bases. Germline V gene sequence: CDR1 SQVTM, CDR2 ANQGSEA. The CDR3 spans 13 residues. V was shortened by 6 bases and J by 4 bases, with 15 bases between the two germline ends. The CDR3 sequence: CSVDAAGAETQYF. The CDR3 nucleotides are TGCAGCGTCGATGCGGCAGGGGCAGAGACCCAGTACTTC.

This clone was recorded only once. This sequence joins TRBV10-3 and TRBJ2-2; no definite D call. This CDR3 has 16 amino acids. In germline, CDR1 is ENHRY, CDR2 SYGVKD. The germline V and J ends were trimmed by 5 bases and 6 bases, with 19 bases remaining between them. CDR3 DNA sequence: TGTGCCATCAGTAACCCACGGGTGATACAACCCGGGGAGCTGTTTTTT. Encoded protein: CAISNPRVIQPGELFF.

V usage is TRBV11-2 and J usage is TRBJ2-2; maybe TRBD2 (6 bases). Trimming shortened V by 1 base and J by 4 bases, and 7 bases separated the two germline ends. CDR1 and CDR2 from the germline V gene are SGHAT and FQNNGV. The length of the CDR3 is 14 residues. CDR3 sequence (DNA): TGTGCCAGCAGCTTAGTCGGGGGCACCGGGGAGCTGTTTTTT. Its translation is CASSLVGGTGELFF.

The chain recombines TRBV5-1 with TRBJ1-3; 7 bases align to TRBD1. This CDR3 spans 18 amino acids. The germline gives CDR1 SGHRS, CDR2 YFSETQ. J gave up 2 bases and V 0 bases, and 11 bases lay outside the gene matches. CDR3 protein: CASSLAPARRGTGNTIYF. The CDR3, as DNA: TGCGCCAGCAGCTTGGCGCCGGCGCGCAGGGGGACTGGAAACACCATATATTTT.

The chain uses TRBV5-1 and TRBJ1-6; TRBD1 aligns across 7 bases. From germline, CDR1 is SGHRS and CDR2 YFSETQ. This CDR3 has 15 amino acids. Trimming removed 3 bases from V and 9 bases from J; junction bases left unmatched: 9. As DNA, the CDR3 is TGCGCCAGCAGCTATACCGGGACAGCAGTTTCACCCCTCCACTTT. Protein sequence: CASSYTGTAVSPLHF.

The chain links TRBV10-3 to TRBJ2-7, with 13 bases lining up with TRBD2. The CDR3 has 15 amino acids. V shed 4 bases and J 3 bases; nucleotides not matched to a gene: 3. Looked up from germline, CDR1 is ENHRY and CDR2 is SYGVKD. CDR3 loop: CAISGRTSGGYEQYF. In DNA form, the CDR3 reads TGTGCCATCAGTGGAAGGACTAGCGGGGGCTACGAGCAGTACTTC.

This clone was observed a handful of times. The chain carries TRBV18 and TRBJ2-3, with D maybe TRBD1 (6 bases). The germline V gene encodes CDR1 KGHSH and CDR2 LQKENI. Between the trimmed V and J ends, which lost 3 bases and 3 bases, there was a span of 10 bases. This CDR3 comprises 14 residues. CDR3 region: CASSPTQGTDTQYF. As DNA, the CDR3 is TGTGCCAGCTCACCTACACAGGGTACAGATACGCAGTATTTT.

V usage is TRBV5-1 and J usage is TRBJ2-1, with D tentatively TRBD2 (6 bases). CDR1 and CDR2 from the germline V gene are SGHRS and YFSETQ. Trimming pared 2 bases from V and 9 bases from J, leaving 21 bases between. This CDR3 has 16 amino acids. CDR3 in DNA: TGCGCCAGCAGCTTAAACCCGACGGGAGTATCCAGTGAGCAGTTCTTC. Amino acid sequence: CASSLNPTGVSSEQFF.

The genes are TRBV10-2 and TRBJ1-1; TRBD1 matches 9 bases. CDR3 length: 14 amino acids. Trimming cost V 6 bases and J 5 bases; bases outside gene matches: 7. Germline V gene lookup returns CDR1 WSHSY and CDR2 SAAADI. CDR3 amino acids: CASREQGAGTEAFF. CDR3 DNA sequence: TGCGCCAGCAGAGAACAGGGGGCAGGGACTGAAGCTTTCTTT.

This rearrangement joins TRBV4-1 to TRBJ2-7; 9 bases fit TRBD1. The CDR3 contains 16 residues. Looked up from germline, CDR1 is MGHRA and CDR2 is YSYEKL. Trimming cost V 2 bases and J 3 bases; bases outside gene matches: 8. DNA for the CDR3: TGCGCCAGCAGCCAAAAAACAGGGGGCTCCCTCTACGAGCAGTACTTC. Amino acid sequence: CASSQKTGGSLYEQYF.

V and J are TRBV7-9 and TRBJ2-1; weak D call: TRBD2 (5 bases). This CDR3 spans 13 amino acids. Per the germline V gene, CDR1 is SEHNR and CDR2 is FQNEAQ (reference sequence). Trimming pared 2 bases from V and 7 bases from J, leaving 9 bases between. The CDR3 nucleotides read TGTGCCAGCAGCTTAAGGACTCGAAATGAGCAGTTCTTC. Translating it yields CASSLRTRNEQFF.

V and J are TRBV18 and TRBJ1-4; the match to TRBD1 covers 7 bases. Trimming took 3 bases from V and 7 from J; bases not matched to a gene: 8. Germline CDR1 is KGHSH and CDR2 is LQKENI. The CDR3 sequence is 15 residues long. CDR3 sequence: CASSPGTDAGEKLFF. The CDR3 region has the DNA TGTGCCAGCTCACCTGGGACAGATGCAGGTGAAAAACTGTTTTTT.

This chain links TRBV5-6 with TRBJ2-7, with TRBD1 identical over 9 bases. This CDR3 has 17 amino acids. V was clipped by 2 bases and J by 3 bases; unmatched bases: 12. Germline V gene sequence: CDR1 SGHDT, CDR2 YYEEEE. CDR3 protein: CASSLQPGQGDLYEQYF. DNA of the CDR3: TGTGCCAGCAGCTTACAACCGGGACAGGGTGACCTCTACGAGCAGTACTTC. Looking up the rest from reference TRBV5-6 and TRBJ2-7 gives the full variable domain: DAGVTQSPTHLIKTRGQQVTLRCSPKSGHDTVSWYQQALGQGPQFIFQYYEEEERQRGNFPDRFSGHQFPNYSSELNVNALLLGDSALYLCASSLQPGQGDLYEQYFGPGTRLTVT.

The rearrangement uses TRBV1 and TRBJ1-5; the table gives TRBD1 as D, unverified against the DNA. TRBV1 is annotated as a pseudogene. This CDR3 has 18 residues. The CDR3 reads CTSIGETGGFCGKQPQHF. CDR3 DNA sequence: TGCACCAGCATTGGCGAGACAGGGGGCTTTTGTGGAAAACAGCCCCAGCATTTT.

This rearrangement joins TRBV6-5 to TRBJ2-3, with 8 bases identical to TRBD2. This CDR3 comprises 15 residues. V lost 0 bases to trimming and J lost 8 bases; unmatched junction nucleotides: 7. Germline V CDR1 and CDR2: MNHEY, SVGAGI. The CDR3 DNA is TGTGCCAGCAGTTACTCGGGCGGGGGGCCAGGTACGCAGTATTTT. It specifies CASSYSGGGPGTQYF.

V usage is TRBV21-1 and J usage is TRBJ2-7; the table's D call, TRBD2, has no DNA check behind it. TRBV21-1 is flagged as a pseudogene. The CDR3 contains 16 residues. The CDR3 reads CASSKAFLVETYEQYF. Written as DNA, the CDR3 is TGTGCCAGCAGCAAAGCGTTTCTAGTGGAAACTTACGAGCAGTACTTC.

This rearrangement joins TRBV19 to TRBJ1-1; 8 bases are a match to TRBD1. This CDR3 is built from 16 residues. The V segment lost 10 bases and the J segment 1 base; nucleotides outside the gene matches: 14. The germline gives CDR1 LNHDA, CDR2 SQIVND (reference sequence). CDR3 DNA sequence: TGTGCCACCGCCGGTGGACAGGGATATGGGAACACTGAAGCTTTCTTT. It encodes CATAGGQGYGNTEAFF. Drawing the rest from reference TRBV19 and TRBJ1-1, the complete variable domain is DGGITQSPKYLFRKEGQNVTLSCEQNLNHDAMYWYRQDPGQGLRLIYYSQIVNDFQKGDIAEGYSVSREKKESFPLTVTSAQKNPTAFYLCATAGGQGYGNTEAFFGQGTRLTVV.

V gene TRBV9 combines with J gene TRBJ2-1, with TRBD2 identical over 7 bases. The CDR3 runs 16 residues. The V gene's germline CDR1 is SGDLS and CDR2 YYNGEE. V was pared by 7 bases and J by 2 bases, with 12 bases of the junction left unmatched. CDR3 nucleotide sequence: TGTGCCAGCTCCCCAGTCGGGGGGATCACCTACAATGAGCAGTTCTTC. This gives the protein CASSPVGGITYNEQFF.

As DNA, the CDR3 is TGTGCCAACAAGCTCAGGGAGCAGTACTTC. It codes for CANKLREQYF. The rearrangement uses TRBV21-1 and TRBJ2-7; the D call of TRBD1 is as the table states it, not checked on the DNA. TRBV21-1 is a pseudogene. The CDR3 is 10 residues long.